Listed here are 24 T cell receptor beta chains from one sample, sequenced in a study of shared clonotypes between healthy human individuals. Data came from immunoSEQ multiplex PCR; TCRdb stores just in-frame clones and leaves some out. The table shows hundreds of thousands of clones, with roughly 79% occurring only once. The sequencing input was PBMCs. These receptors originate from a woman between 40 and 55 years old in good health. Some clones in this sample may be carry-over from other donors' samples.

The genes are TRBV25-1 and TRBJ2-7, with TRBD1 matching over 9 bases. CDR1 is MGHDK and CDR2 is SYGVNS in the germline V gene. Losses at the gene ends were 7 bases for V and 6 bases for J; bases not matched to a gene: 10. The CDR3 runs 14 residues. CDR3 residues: CASIGTGSLSEQYF. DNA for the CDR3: TGTGCCAGCATCGGGACAGGGAGTTTATCCGAGCAGTACTTC.

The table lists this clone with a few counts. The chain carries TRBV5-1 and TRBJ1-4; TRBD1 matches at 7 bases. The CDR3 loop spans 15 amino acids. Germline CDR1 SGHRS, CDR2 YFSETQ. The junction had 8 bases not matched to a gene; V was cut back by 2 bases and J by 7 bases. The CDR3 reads CASSFRQGMGEKLFF. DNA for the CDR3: TGCGCCAGCAGCTTTCGACAGGGAATGGGTGAAAAACTGTTTTTT.

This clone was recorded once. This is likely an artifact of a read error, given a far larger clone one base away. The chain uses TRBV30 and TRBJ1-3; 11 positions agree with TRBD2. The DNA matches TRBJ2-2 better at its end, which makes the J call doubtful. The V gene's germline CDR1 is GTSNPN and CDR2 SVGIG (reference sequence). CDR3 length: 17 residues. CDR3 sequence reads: CASNPTSGMVRTGGLFF. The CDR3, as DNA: TGTGCCTCAAACCCGACTAGCGGGATGGTTCGCACCGGGGGGCTGTTTTTT.

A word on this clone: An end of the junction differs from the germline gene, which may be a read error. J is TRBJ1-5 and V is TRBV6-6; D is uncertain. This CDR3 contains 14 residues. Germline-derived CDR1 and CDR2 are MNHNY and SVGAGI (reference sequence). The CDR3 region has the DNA TGTGCCAGCAGTTACGGTAATAGCGATCAGCCCCAGCATTTT. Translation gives CASSYGNSDQPQHF.

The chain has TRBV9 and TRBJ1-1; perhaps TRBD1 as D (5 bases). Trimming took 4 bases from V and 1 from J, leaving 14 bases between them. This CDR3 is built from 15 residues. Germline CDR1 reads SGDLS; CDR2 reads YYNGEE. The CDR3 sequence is CASSLGGDQNTEAFF. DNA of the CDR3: TGTGCCAGCAGCCTTGGAGGGGATCAGAACACTGAAGCTTTCTTT. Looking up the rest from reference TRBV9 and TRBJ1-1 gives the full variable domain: DSGVTQTPKHLITATGQRVTLRCSPRSGDLSVYWYQQSLDQGLQFLIQYYNGEERAKGNILERFSAQQFPDLHSELNLSSLELGDSALYFCASSLGGDQNTEAFFGQGTRLTVV.

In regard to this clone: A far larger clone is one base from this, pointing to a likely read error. CDR3 coding DNA: TGTGCCTGCCTCTTGGGTTCCGGGGAAGTCCATGGCTACACCTTC. Encoded protein: CACLLGSGEVHGYTF. The rearrangement links TRBV30 to TRBJ1-2; the D is unclear. Germline lookup yields CDR1 GTSNPN and CDR2 SVGIG (reference sequence). With 6 bases removed from V and 6 bases from J, the gap between germline ends came to 23 bases. The CDR3 spans 15 residues.

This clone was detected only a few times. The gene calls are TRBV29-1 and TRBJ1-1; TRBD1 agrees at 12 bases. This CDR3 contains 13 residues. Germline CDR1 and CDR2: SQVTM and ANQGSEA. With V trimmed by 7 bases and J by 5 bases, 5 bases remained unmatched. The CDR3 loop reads CSAGQGAETEAFF. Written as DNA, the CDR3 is TGCAGCGCGGGACAGGGGGCGGAAACTGAAGCTTTCTTT. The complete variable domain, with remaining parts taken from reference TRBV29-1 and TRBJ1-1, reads SAVISQKPSRDICQRGTSLTIQCQVDSQVTMMFWYRQQPGQSLTLIATANQGSEATYESGFVIDKFPISRPNLTFSTLTVSNMSPEDSSIYLCSAGQGAETEAFFGQGTRLTVV.

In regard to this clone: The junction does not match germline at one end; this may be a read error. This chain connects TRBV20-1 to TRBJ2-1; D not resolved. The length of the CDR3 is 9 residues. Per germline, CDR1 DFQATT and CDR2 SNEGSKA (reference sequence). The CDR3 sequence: CSASDQQVF. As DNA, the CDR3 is TGCAGTGCGTCAGATCAGCAGGTCTTC.

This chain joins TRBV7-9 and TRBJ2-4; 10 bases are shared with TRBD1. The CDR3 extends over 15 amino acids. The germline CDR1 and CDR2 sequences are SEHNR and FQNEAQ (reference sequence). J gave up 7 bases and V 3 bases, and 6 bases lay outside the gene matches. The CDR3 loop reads CASSLEGQGFNIQYF. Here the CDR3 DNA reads TGTGCCAGCAGCTTGGAGGGACAGGGGTTCAACATTCAGTACTTC.

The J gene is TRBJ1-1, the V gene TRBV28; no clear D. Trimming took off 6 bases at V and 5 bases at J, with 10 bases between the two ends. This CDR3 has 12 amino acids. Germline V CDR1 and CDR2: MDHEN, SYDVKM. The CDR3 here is CASSLRMTEAFF. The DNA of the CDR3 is TGTGCCAGCAGCCTCCGTATGACTGAAGCTTTCTTT.

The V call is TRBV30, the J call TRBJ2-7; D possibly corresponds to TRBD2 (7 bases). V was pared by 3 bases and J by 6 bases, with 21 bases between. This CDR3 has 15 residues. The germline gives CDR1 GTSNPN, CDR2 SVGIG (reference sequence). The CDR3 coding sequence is TGTGCCTGGAGCGCCGGGGGGCGGGACGGGGGCGAGCAGTACTTC. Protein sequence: CAWSAGGRDGGEQYF.

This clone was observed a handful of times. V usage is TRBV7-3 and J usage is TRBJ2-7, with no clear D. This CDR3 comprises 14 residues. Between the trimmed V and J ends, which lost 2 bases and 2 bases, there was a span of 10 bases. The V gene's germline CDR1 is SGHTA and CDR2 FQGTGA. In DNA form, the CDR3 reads TGTGCCAGCAGCTTACACGGGCCCCCCTACGAGCAGTACTTC. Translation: CASSLHGPPYEQYF.

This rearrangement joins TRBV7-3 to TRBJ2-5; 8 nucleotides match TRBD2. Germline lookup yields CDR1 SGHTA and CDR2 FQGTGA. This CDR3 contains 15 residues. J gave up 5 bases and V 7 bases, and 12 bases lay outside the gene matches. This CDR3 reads CASTLSGSYGETQYF. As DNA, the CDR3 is TGTGCCAGCACCTTGAGCGGGAGTTATGGCGAGACCCAGTACTTC.

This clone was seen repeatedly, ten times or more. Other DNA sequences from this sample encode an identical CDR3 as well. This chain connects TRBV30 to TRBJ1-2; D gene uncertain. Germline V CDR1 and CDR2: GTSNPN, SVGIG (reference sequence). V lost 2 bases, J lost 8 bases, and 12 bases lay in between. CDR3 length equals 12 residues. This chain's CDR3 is CAWSSSVGGYTF. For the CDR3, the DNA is TGTGCCTGGAGTTCGTCCGTAGGAGGCTACACCTTC. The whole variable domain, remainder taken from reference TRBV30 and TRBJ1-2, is SQTIHQWPATLVQPVGSPLSLECTVEGTSNPNLYWYRQAAGRGLQLLFYSVGIGQISSEVPQNLSASRPQDRQFILSSKKLLLSDSGFYLCAWSSSVGGYTFGSGTRLTVV.

The CDR3 region is CASSADRGNEKLFF. The CDR3 bases are TGCGCCAGCAGCGCGGACAGGGGGAATGAAAAACTGTTTTTT. The chain uses TRBV5-1 and TRBJ1-4; TRBD1 agrees at 10 bases. This CDR3 contains 14 residues. The V and J ends lost 4 bases and 5 bases, in that order; junction bases with no gene match: 2. Germline V CDR1 and CDR2: SGHRS, YFSETQ.

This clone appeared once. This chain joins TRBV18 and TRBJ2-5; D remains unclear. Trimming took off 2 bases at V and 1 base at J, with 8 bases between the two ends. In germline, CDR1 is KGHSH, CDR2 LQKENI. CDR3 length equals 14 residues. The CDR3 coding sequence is TGTGCCAGCTCACCAACACATACCCAAGAGACCCAGTACTTC. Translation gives CASSPTHTQETQYF.

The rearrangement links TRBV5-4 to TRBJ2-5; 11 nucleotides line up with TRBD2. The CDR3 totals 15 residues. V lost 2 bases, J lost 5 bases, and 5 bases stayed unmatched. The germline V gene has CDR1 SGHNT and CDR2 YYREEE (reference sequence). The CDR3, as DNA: TGTGCCAGCAGCTTAACTAGCGGGAGTGTTGAGACCCAGTACTTC. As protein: CASSLTSGSVETQYF. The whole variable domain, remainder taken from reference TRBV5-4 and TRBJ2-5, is ETGVTQSPTHLIKTRGQQVTLRCSSQSGHNTVSWYQQALGQGPQFIFQYYREEENGRGNFPPRFSGLQFPNYSSELNVNALELDDSALYLCASSLTSGSVETQYFGPGTRLLVL.

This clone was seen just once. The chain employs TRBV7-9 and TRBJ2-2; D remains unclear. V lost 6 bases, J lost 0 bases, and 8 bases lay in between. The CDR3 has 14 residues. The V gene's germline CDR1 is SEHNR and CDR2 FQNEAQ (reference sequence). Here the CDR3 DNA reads TGTGCCAGCAGTATGTTGCCGAACACCGGGGAGCTGTTTTTT. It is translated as CASSMLPNTGELFF.

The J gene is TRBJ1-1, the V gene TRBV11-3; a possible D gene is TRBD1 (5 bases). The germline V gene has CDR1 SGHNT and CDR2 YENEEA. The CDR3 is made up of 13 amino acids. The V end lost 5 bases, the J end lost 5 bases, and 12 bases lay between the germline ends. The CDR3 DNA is TGTGCCAGCAGCGTGGTGGGGGGAACTGAAGCTTTCTTT. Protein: CASSVVGGTEAFF.

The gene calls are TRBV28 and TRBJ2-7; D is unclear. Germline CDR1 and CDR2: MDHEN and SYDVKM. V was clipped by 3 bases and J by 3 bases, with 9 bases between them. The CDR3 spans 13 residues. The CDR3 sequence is CASSFSSNYEQYF. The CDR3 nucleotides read TGTGCCAGCAGTTTTTCTAGTAACTACGAGCAGTACTTC.

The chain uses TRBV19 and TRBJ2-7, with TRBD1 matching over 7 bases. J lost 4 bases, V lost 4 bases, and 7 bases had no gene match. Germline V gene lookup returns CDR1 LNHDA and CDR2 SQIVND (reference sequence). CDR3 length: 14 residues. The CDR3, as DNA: TGTGCCAGTAGTACGACAGGGCAGGAGTACGAGCAGTACTTC. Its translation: CASSTTGQEYEQYF.

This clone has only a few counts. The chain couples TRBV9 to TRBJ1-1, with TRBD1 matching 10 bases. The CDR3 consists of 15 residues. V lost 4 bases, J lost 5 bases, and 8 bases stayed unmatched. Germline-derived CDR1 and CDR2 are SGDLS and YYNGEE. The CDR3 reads CASSFAGTGVTEAFF. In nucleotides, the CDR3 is TGTGCCAGCAGCTTCGCCGGGACAGGGGTAACTGAAGCTTTCTTT.

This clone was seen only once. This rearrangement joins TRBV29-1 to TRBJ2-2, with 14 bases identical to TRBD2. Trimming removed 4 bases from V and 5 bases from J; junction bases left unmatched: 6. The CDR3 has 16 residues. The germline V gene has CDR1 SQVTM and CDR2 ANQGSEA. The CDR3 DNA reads TGCAGCGTTGGACTAGCGGGAGGGCCGCGAACCGGGGAGCTGTTTTTT. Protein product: CSVGLAGGPRTGELFF.

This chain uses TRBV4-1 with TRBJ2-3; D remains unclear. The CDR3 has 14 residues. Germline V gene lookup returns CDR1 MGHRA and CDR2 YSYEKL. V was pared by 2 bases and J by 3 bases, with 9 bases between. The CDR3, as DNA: TGCGCCAGCAGCCAACCCCTCGGGACAGATACGCAGTATTTT. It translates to CASSQPLGTDTQYF.